The 23 T cell receptor beta chains below all came from one sample that was sequenced in a study of CD8 T cells in Susac syndrome. The RNA, about 0.45 to 1 ug, was put through reverse transcription using random hexamers. TCRdb re-called the immunoSEQ multiplex PCR reads through MiXCR, storing one row per CDR3 protein. Here the sample spans 300,000 or so distinct CDR3 sequences, 90% to 95% being singletons. Sequences were obtained from CD4+ T cells from PBMCs. The receptors were sampled from a human donor with multiple sclerosis.

The rearrangement links TRBV6-5 to TRBJ1-6; D is perhaps TRBD1 (6 bases). V was clipped by 0 bases and J by 10 bases, with 25 bases between them. Germline lookup yields CDR1 MNHEY and CDR2 SVGAGI. CDR3 length equals 19 residues. The CDR3 loop reads CASSYSSALFAGAQSPLHF. In DNA form, the CDR3 reads TGTGCCAGCAGTTACTCTAGTGCGCTTTTCGCAGGGGCACAGTCACCCCTCCACTTT.

This clonotype was observed once. V is TRBV6-6 and J is TRBJ1-5; TRBD1 might be the D (6 bases). This CDR3 is 13 amino acids long. CDR1 is MNHNY and CDR2 is SVGAGI in the germline V gene (reference sequence). Trimming stripped 5 bases from V and 6 bases from J, with 11 bases between. The CDR3 coding sequence is TGTGCCAGCAGTCCTCAGGGGAGTCAGCCCCAGCATTTT. This codes for CASSPQGSQPQHF.

The chain couples TRBV11-3 to TRBJ1-1; D unresolved. The CDR3 totals 16 residues. Trimming pared 0 bases from V and 1 base from J, leaving 12 bases between. CDR1 is SGHNT and CDR2 is YENEEA in the germline V gene. The CDR3 nucleotides are TGTGCCAGCAGCTTAGATGGGCGGGAGGGGAACACTGAAGCTTTCTTT. This encodes CASSLDGREGNTEAFF.

This clonotype appeared a single time. The chain carries TRBV18 and TRBJ1-1, with 8 bases identical to TRBD1. The V gene end was trimmed by 6 bases and the J gene end by 8 bases; junction bases not matched to a gene: 11. CDR1 and CDR2 from the germline V gene are KGHSH and LQKENI. The CDR3 runs 14 residues. The DNA for the CDR3 is TGTGCCAGCTCGCTCGGACGTCAGGGGGCGGAAGCTTTCTTT. The encoded protein is CASSLGRQGAEAFF.

The chain recombines TRBV19 with TRBJ2-7, with D perhaps TRBD2 (6 bases). Germline CDR1 reads LNHDA; CDR2 reads SQIVND (reference sequence). The CDR3 totals 16 residues. V lost 5 bases, J lost 4 bases, and 21 bases lay in between. The CDR3 here is CASSRAGLAGGYEQYF. In DNA form, the CDR3 reads TGTGCCAGTAGTCGCGCTGGGCTAGCCGGGGGATACGAGCAGTACTTC.

The chain joins TRBV11-3 to TRBJ2-2; D call uncertain. CDR3 length: 13 residues. Trimming left V 2 bases short and J 6 bases short, with 7 bases between. CDR1 and CDR2 (germline): SGHNT, YENEEA. CDR3 in amino acids: CASSLFRSGELFF. DNA for the CDR3: TGTGCCAGCAGCTTATTTCGTTCCGGGGAGCTGTTTTTT.

This clonotype was observed a single time. The chain uses TRBV2 and TRBJ2-3, with D maybe TRBD2 (5 bases). CDR3 size: 16 residues. V lost 2 bases, J lost 0 bases, and 12 bases lay in between. The V gene's germline CDR1 is SNHLY and CDR2 FYNNEI. CDR3 sequence (DNA): TGTGCCAGCAGTGAAAAGAGCGGAGGTAGCACAGATACGCAGTATTTT. As protein: CASSEKSGGSTDTQYF.

The rearrangement joins TRBV25-1 to TRBJ1-2, with D possibly being TRBD1 (6 bases). Looked up from germline, CDR1 is MGHDK and CDR2 is SYGVNS. Trimming removed 1 base from V and 2 bases from J, with 14 bases in between. The length of the CDR3 is 16 residues. The CDR3 DNA follows: TGTGCCAGCAGTGAATCTGGGGGCAGGGTAAACTATGGCTACACCTTC. Residues: CASSESGGRVNYGYTF.

The chain combines TRBV7-8 with TRBJ2-5; perhaps TRBD2 as D (6 bases). CDR3 length: 14 amino acids. Trimming removed 0 bases from V and 4 bases from J, with 9 bases in between. Germline CDR1 reads SGHVS; CDR2 reads FQNEAQ. The DNA for the CDR3 is TGTGCCAGCAGCTTAGCTCCAGCGGGAGAGACCCAGTACTTC. Translated: CASSLAPAGETQYF.

The chain employs TRBV18 and TRBJ1-1; no definite D call. The germline V and J ends were trimmed by 0 bases and 6 bases, with 17 bases remaining between them. The CDR3 spans 16 residues. Per the germline V gene, CDR1 is KGHSH and CDR2 is LQKENI. The CDR3 sequence is CASSPPAGGRISEAFF. The CDR3 DNA reads as TGTGCCAGCTCACCACCGGCTGGAGGGCGGATCTCTGAAGCTTTCTTT.

In its sample, this clonotype was seen once. The V gene is TRBV5-1, the J gene TRBJ2-5; the D gene is possibly TRBD1 (5 bases). CDR1 and CDR2 from the germline V gene are SGHRS and YFSETQ. The V and J ends lost 0 bases and 0 bases respectively, with 15 bases between them. The CDR3 runs 17 residues. CDR3 in DNA: TGCGCCAGCAGCTTGGAAAAGGACACCGTTTACCAAGAGACCCAGTACTTC. Amino acid sequence: CASSLEKDTVYQETQYF.

The chain employs TRBV6-5 and TRBJ2-1; D is uncertain. V was pared by 4 bases and J by 9 bases, with 25 bases between. Germline V CDR1 and CDR2: MNHEY, SVGAGI. This CDR3 has 17 residues. CDR3 nucleotide sequence: TGTGCCAGCAGTTTGGTCCCATTAGTGGAAAACGTCGGTGAGCAGTTCTTC. Encoded protein: CASSLVPLVENVGEQFF.

The rearrangement links TRBV6-2 or TRBV6-3 to TRBJ1-1; the D gene is possibly TRBD1 (6 bases). Trimming shortened V by 5 bases and J by 1 base, and 11 bases separated the two germline ends. Germline V CDR1 and CDR2: MNHEY, SVGEGT. CDR3 length: 14 amino acids. CDR3 nucleotide sequence: TGTGCCAGCAGTCAGACAGGCCCGAACACTGAAGCTTTCTTT. Protein product: CASSQTGPNTEAFF.

This clonotype showed up just once. The V and J genes are TRBV12-3 or TRBV12-4 and TRBJ1-1, with D possibly being TRBD1 (5 bases). The length of the CDR3 is 13 residues. V lost 7 bases and J lost 4, with 13 bases in between. CDR3 coding DNA: TGTGCCAGCACCAGGGAGGGACGCACTGAAGCTTTCTTT. Amino acids: CASTREGRTEAFF.

The chain has TRBV6-2 or TRBV6-3 and TRBJ2-1; 13 positions match TRBD2. CDR1 MNHEY and CDR2 SVGEGT come from the germline V gene. CDR3 length equals 16 residues. V shed 2 bases, J shed 5 bases, and the junction held 3 bases outside the gene matches. The CDR3 here is CASSYRGLAGHNEQFF. In nucleotides, the CDR3 is TGTGCCAGCAGTTACAGGGGACTAGCGGGGCACAATGAGCAGTTCTTC.

The genes are TRBV7-9 and TRBJ1-5, with TRBD1 as a possible D gene (5 bases). This CDR3 is 17 amino acids long. Germline loops: CDR1 SEHNR, CDR2 FQNEAQ (reference sequence). Trimming pared 4 bases from V and 5 bases from J, leaving 21 bases between. CDR3 nucleotide sequence: TGTGCCAGCAGCTCGACCGGACATTCCCCTTGGGATCAGCCCCAGCATTTT. Residues: CASSSTGHSPWDQPQHF.

The genes are TRBV27 and TRBJ2-3, with 8 bases aligning to TRBD2. CDR3 size: 15 residues. Germline CDR1 and CDR2: MNHEY and SMNVEV (reference sequence). V dropped 2 bases and J dropped 4; count of bases not matched to a gene: 5. The CDR3 spells CASSLTGGPPDTQYF. The CDR3, as DNA: TGTGCCAGCAGTTTAACGGGAGGGCCCCCAGATACGCAGTATTTT.

The J gene is TRBJ1-1, the V gene TRBV7-9; D remains ambiguous. CDR3 size: 14 residues. V dropped 5 bases and J dropped 11 bases, with 21 bases sitting between them. Germline V lookup: CDR1 SEHNR, CDR2 FQNEAQ (reference sequence). For the CDR3, the DNA is TGTGCCAGCAGCGGAACCCTGGTCGGGGAGGACGCTTTCTTT. Translated: CASSGTLVGEDAFF.

V and J are TRBV29-1 and TRBJ1-2; 7 bases line up with TRBD1. CDR3 length: 14 amino acids. The V segment lost 8 bases and the J segment 6 bases; nucleotides outside the gene matches: 15. Germline V gives CDR1 SQVTM, CDR2 ANQGSEA. CDR3 loop: CSTWDSPWENGYTF. The CDR3 region has the DNA TGCAGCACGTGGGACAGCCCCTGGGAAAATGGCTACACCTTC.

The chain employs TRBV9 and TRBJ1-5; D remains ambiguous. Germline V lookup: CDR1 SGDLS, CDR2 YYNGEE. The CDR3 has 14 residues. Deletions cut 0 bases from V and 6 bases from J, with 10 bases between. This chain's CDR3 is CASSVDGEFQPQHF. The CDR3 nucleotides read TGTGCCAGCAGCGTAGATGGGGAGTTTCAGCCCCAGCATTTT.

This chain links TRBV19 with TRBJ2-5; 9 bases are shared with TRBD2. CDR1 is LNHDA, CDR2 SQIVND, per germline (reference sequence). This CDR3 has 14 amino acids. The J segment lost 3 bases and the V segment lost 1 base, leaving 0 bases of the junction unmatched. CDR3 coding DNA: TGTGCCAGTAGTATAGTAGCGGGGGAAGAGACCCAGTACTTC. The encoded protein is CASSIVAGEETQYF.

This clonotype occurred once. J is TRBJ2-3 and V is TRBV3-1, with D possibly matching TRBD1 (7 bases). The CDR3 has 15 amino acids. With 1 base removed from V and 6 bases from J, the gap between germline ends came to 14 bases. Germline V gene data show CDR1 as LGHDT and CDR2 as YNNKEL (reference sequence). CDR3 nucleotide sequence: TGTGCCAGCAGCCAAGCCAGGGGGGTTGGGGATACGCAGTATTTT. Translating gives CASSQARGVGDTQYF.

V gene TRBV5-1 combines with J gene TRBJ2-3, with D possibly being TRBD1 (7 bases). CDR3 length: 15 residues. Germline V gives CDR1 SGHRS, CDR2 YFSETQ. With 3 bases removed from V and 6 bases from J, the gap between germline ends came to 17 bases. In DNA, the CDR3 is TGCGCCAGCAGCTCCCGCGGGGACAGATCCGATACGCAGTATTTT. This sequence encodes CASSSRGDRSDTQYF.